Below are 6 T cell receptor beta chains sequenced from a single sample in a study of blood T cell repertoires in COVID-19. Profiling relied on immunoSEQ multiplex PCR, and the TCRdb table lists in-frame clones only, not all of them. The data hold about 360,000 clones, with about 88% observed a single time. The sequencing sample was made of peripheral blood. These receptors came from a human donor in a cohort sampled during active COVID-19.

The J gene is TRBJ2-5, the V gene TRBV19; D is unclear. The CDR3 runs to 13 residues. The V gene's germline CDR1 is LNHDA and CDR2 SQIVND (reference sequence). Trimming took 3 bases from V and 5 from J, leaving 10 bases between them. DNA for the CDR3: TGTGCCAGTAGTATTAGAGGTAGCGAGACCCAGTACTTC. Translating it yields CASSIRGSETQYF.

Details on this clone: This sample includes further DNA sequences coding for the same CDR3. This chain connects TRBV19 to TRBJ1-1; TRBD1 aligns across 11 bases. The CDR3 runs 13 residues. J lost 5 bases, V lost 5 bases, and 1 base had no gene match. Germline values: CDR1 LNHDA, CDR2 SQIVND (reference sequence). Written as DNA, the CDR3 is TGTGCCAGTAGTCGGGACAGGGGGACTGAAGCTTTCTTT. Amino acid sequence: CASSRDRGTEAFF.

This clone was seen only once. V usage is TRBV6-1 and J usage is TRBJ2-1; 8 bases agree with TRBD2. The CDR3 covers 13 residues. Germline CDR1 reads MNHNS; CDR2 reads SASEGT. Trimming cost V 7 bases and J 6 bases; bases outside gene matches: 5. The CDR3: CASKRGLINEQFF. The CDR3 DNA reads TGTGCCAGCAAGCGGGGGCTTATCAATGAGCAGTTCTTC.

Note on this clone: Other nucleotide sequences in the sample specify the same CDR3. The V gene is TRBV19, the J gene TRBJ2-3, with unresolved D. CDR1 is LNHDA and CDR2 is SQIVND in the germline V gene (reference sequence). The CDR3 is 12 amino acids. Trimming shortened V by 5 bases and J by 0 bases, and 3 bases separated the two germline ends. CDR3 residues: CASSLSTDTQYF. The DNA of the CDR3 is TGTGCCAGTAGTCTCAGCACAGATACGCAGTATTTT.

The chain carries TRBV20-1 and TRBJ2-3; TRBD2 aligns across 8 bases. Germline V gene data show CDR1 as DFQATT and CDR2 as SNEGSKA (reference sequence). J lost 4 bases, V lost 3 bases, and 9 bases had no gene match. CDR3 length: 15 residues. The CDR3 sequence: CSASGRGGRADTQYF. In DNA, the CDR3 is TGCAGTGCTAGTGGTCGGGGGGGCCGAGCAGATACGCAGTATTTT.

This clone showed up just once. The CDR3 loop reads CASSDSAVGNSPLHF. For the CDR3, the DNA is TGCGCCAGCAGCGACAGCGCGGTTGGTAATTCACCCCTCCACTTT. The V and J genes are TRBV5-1 and TRBJ1-6; D perhaps matches TRBD1 (5 bases). The CDR3 contains 15 residues. With 4 bases removed from V and 6 bases from J, the gap between germline ends came to 14 bases. Germline assignment: CDR1 SGHRS and CDR2 YFSETQ.